This TCR beta chain was recovered during a study of T cells expressing NK-cell markers. Germline CDR1 reads SGHVS; CDR2 reads FQNEAQ. CDR3 size: 14 residues. Reanalyzing the 5' RACE reads, TCRdb keeps one entry per CDR3 protein, without DNA. The sample features approximately 420,000 distinct CDR3 sequences, with around 10% in its top ten. Notes on the study in general: Each of roughly six donors carried dominant NKG2C+ clonotypes accounting for about 1.0-7.0% of CD8+ T cells. HCMV specificity of the expanded NKG2C+ T cell clones was not established.

A remark on this clonotype: Its matching antigen is unknown.

This sequence originates from a woman in her 50s in good health. This chain connects TRBV7-8 to TRBJ1-2. Sequencing input: blood T cells: a sorted CD56 or NKG2C T cell subset, CD4+ or CD8+ T cells, or bulk PBMC T cells (not recorded which). The CDR3 loop is CASSQQRANYGYTF.